The clone carrying this TCR beta chain has a count of ten or more. Its target is unknown. The sample comes from a study of neurological immune-mediated disorders. Regarding the study as a whole: Patients with HTLV-1-associated myelopathy had the highest level of TCR clonal expansion, whereas patients with multiple sclerosis had the lowest level, falling beneath the level found in healthy controls.

Healthy controls consisted of blood bank volunteers in Maryland, USA. The CDR3 runs 15 residues. Deletions cut 6 bases from V and 1 base from J, with 13 bases between. Germline loops: CDR1 SGHRS, CDR2 YFSETQ. The cDNA was generated through 5'RACE incorporating 10-nucleotide random UMIs. Per sequencing run, 15-18 subjects together gave over 190 million TCR-beta sequences. MiXCR was run by TCRdb on the 5' RACE reads, yielding one entry per CDR3 protein. The table includes around 40,000 distinct CDR3 sequences, about 12% detected once. The J gene is TRBJ2-2, the V gene TRBV5-1, with unresolved D. This clonotype was sampled from a female donor in good health. Sequencing was performed on PBMCs. In DNA, the CDR3 is TGCGCCAGCACCCCAGACTTCCAGAACACCGGGGAGCTGTTTTTT. Its translation: CASTPDFQNTGELFF.